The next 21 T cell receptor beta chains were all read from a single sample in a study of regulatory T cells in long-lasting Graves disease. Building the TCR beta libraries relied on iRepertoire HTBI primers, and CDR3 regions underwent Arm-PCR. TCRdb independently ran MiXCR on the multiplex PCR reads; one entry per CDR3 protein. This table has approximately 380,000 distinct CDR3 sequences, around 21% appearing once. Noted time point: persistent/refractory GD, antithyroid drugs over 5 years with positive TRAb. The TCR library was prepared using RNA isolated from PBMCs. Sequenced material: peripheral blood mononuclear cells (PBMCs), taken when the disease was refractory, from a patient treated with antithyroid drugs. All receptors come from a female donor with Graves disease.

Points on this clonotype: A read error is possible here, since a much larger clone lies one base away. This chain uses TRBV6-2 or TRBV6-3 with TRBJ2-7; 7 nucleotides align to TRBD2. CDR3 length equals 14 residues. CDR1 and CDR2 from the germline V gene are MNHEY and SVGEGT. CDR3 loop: CTSSYLAGEYEQYF. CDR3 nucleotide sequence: TGTACCAGCAGTTACCTCGCGGGAGAGTACGAGCAGTACTTC.

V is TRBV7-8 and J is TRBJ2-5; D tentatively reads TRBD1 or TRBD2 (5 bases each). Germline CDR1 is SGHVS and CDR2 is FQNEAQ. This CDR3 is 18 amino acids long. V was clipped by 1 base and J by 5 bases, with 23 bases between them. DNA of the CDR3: TGTGCCAGCAGCTTAGTCGGGACGGACTTGAGGATTGGGGAGACCCAGTACTTC. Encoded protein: CASSLVGTDLRIGETQYF.

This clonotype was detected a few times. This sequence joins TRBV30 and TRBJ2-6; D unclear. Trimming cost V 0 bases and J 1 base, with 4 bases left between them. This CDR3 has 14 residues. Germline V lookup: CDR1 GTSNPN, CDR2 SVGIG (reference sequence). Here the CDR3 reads CAWSVQSGANVLTF. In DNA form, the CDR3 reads TGTGCCTGGAGTGTCCAGTCTGGGGCCAACGTCCTGACTTTC.

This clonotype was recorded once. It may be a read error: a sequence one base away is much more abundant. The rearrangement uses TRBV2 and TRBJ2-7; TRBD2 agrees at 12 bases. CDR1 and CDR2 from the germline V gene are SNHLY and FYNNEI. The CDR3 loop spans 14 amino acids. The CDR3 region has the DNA TGTGCCAGCAGCAGGGGACTAGCGGGCTACGAGCGGTACTTC. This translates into CASSRGLAGYERYF. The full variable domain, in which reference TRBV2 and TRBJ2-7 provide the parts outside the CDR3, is EPEVTQTPSHQVTQMGQEVILRCVPISNHLYFYWYRQILGQKVEFLVSFYNNEISEKSEIFDDQFSVERPDGSNFTLKIRSTKLEDSAMYFCASSRGLAGYERYFGPGTRLTVT.

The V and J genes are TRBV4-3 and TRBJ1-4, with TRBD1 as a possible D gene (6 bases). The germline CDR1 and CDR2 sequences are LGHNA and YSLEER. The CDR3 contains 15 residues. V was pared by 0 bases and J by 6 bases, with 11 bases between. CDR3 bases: TGCGCCAGCAGCCAAGATCGGGGGGCTGATGAAAAACTGTTTTTT. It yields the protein CASSQDRGADEKLFF.

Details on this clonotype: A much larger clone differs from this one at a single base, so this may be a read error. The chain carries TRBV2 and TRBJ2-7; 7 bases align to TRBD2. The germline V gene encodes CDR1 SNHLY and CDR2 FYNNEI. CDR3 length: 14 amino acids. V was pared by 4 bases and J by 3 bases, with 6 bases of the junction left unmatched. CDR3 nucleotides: TGTGCCAGCAGTGTGGCGGGGGAAGGCTACGAGCAGTACTTC. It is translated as CASSVAGEGYEQYF.

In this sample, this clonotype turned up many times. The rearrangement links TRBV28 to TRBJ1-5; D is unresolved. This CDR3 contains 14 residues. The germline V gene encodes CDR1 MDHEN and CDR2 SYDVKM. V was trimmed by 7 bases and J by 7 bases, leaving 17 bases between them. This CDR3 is CASTPGVVGQPQHF. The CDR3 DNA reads TGTGCCAGCACCCCCGGTGTAGTAGGGCAGCCCCAGCATTTT.

In nucleotides, the CDR3 is TGCAGTGCTCCGGGACAGGTTCACTATGGCTACACCTTC. Its protein is CSAPGQVHYGYTF. The chain is built from TRBV20-1 and TRBJ1-2, with 8 bases fitting TRBD1. The CDR3 loop spans 13 amino acids. In germline, CDR1 is DFQATT, CDR2 SNEGSKA (reference sequence). J was trimmed by 3 bases and V by 5 bases; bases with no gene match: 5.

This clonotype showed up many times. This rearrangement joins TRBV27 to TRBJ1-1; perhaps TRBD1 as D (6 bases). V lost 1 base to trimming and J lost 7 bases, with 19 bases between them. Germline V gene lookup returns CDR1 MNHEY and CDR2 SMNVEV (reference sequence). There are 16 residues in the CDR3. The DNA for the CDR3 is TGTGCCAGCAGTTTATACGGTGACAGGACTCGGAGTGAAGCTTTCTTT. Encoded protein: CASSLYGDRTRSEAFF.

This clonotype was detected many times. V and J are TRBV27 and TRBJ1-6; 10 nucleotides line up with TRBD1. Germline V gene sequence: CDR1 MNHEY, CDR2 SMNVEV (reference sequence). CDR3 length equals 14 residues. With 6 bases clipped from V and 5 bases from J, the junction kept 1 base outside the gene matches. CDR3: CASRGTGDNSPLHF. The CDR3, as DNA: TGTGCCAGCAGGGGGACAGGGGATAATTCACCCCTCCACTTT.

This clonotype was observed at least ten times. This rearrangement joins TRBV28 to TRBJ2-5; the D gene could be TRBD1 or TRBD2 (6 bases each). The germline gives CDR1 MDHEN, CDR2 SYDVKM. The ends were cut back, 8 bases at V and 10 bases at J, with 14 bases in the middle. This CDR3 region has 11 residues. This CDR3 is CASGGGMRQYF. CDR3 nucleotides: TGTGCCAGCGGAGGGGGGATGCGCCAGTACTTC.

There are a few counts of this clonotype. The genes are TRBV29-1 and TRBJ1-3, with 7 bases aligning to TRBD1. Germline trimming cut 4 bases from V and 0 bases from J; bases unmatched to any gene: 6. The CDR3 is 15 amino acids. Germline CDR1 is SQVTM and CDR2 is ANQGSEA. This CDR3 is CSVVGDRFSGNTIYF. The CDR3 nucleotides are TGCAGCGTTGTGGGGGACAGATTCTCTGGAAACACCATATATTTT.

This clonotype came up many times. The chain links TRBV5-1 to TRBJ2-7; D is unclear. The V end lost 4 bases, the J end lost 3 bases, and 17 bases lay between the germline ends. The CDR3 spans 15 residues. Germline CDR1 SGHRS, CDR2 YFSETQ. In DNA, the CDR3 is TGCGCCAGCAGCCCGGGTGGGCGGACGAACTACGAGCAGTACTTC. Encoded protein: CASSPGGRTNYEQYF.

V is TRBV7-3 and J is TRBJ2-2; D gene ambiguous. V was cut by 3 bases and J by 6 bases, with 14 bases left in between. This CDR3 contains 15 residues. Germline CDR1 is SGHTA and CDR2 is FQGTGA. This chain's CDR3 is CASSFLWIVAGELFF. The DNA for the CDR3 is TGTGCCAGCAGCTTCTTATGGATAGTGGCCGGGGAGCTGTTTTTT. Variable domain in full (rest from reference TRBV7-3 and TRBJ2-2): GAGVSQTPSNKVTEKGKYVELRCDPISGHTALYWYRQSLGQGPEFLIYFQGTGAADDSGLPNDRFFAVRPEGSVSTLKIQRTERGDSAVYLCASSFLWIVAGELFFGEGSRLTVL.

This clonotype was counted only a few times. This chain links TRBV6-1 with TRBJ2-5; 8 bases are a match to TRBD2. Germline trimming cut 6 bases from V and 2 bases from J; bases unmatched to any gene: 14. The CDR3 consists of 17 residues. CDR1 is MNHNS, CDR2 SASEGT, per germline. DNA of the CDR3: TGTGCCAGCAGCCAACCTGCGGTAGCGGGATTTCAAGAGACCCAGTACTTC. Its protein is CASSQPAVAGFQETQYF.

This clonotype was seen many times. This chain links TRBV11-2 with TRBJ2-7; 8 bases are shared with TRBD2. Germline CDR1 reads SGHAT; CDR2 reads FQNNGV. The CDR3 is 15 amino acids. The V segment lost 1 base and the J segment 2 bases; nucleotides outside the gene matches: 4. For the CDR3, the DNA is TGTGCCAGCAGCTTAGGGCCGGGACTAGCCTACGAGCAGTACTTC. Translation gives CASSLGPGLAYEQYF.

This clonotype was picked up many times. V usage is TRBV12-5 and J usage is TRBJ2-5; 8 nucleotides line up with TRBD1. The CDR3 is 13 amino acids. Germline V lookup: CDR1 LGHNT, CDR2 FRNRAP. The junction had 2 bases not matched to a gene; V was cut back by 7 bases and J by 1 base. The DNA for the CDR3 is TGTGCTAGTGACGACAGGGGCCAAGAGACCCAGTACTTC. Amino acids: CASDDRGQETQYF.

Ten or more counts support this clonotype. As DNA, the CDR3 is TGTGCCAGCAGTATCAGGGACATTGAAAAACTGTTTTTT. Protein: CASSIRDIEKLFF. The rearrangement uses TRBV28 and TRBJ1-4, with D possibly being TRBD1 (6 bases). The ends were cut back, 5 bases at V and 7 bases at J, with 11 bases in the middle. The germline V gene encodes CDR1 MDHEN and CDR2 SYDVKM. This CDR3 comprises 13 residues.

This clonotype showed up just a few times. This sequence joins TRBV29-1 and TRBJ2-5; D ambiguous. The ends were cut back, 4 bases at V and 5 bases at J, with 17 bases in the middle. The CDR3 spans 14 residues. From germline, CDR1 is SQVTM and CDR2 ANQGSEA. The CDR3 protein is CSVVQPSVGETQYF. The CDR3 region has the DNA TGCAGCGTTGTCCAACCCAGCGTCGGGGAGACCCAGTACTTC.

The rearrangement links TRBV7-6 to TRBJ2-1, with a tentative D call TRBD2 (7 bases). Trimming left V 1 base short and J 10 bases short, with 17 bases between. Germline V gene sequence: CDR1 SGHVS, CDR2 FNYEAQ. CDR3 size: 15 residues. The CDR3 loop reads CASSLVGGREEEQFF. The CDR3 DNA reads TGTGCCAGCAGCTTAGTAGGGGGGAGGGAGGAAGAGCAGTTCTTC. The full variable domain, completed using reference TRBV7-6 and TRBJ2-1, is GAGVSQSPRYKVTKRGQDVALRCDPISGHVSLYWYRQALGQGPEFLTYFNYEAQQDKSGLPNDRFSAERPEGSISTLTIQRTEQRDSAMYRCASSLVGGREEEQFFGPGTRLTVL.

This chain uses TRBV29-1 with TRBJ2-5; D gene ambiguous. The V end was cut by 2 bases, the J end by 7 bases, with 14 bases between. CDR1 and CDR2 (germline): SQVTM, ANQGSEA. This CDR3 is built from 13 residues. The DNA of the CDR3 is TGCAGCGTTGAATATGGGTCAGTGGGGACCCAGTACTTC. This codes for CSVEYGSVGTQYF. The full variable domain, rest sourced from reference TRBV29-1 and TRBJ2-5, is SAVISQKPSRDICQRGTSLTIQCQVDSQVTMMFWYRQQPGQSLTLIATANQGSEATYESGFVIDKFPISRPNLTFSTLTVSNMSPEDSSIYLCSVEYGSVGTQYFGPGTRLLVL.